This entry features one T cell receptor beta chain sequence. Everyone who took part was 18 to 89 years old, and they came from fewer than 25 US areas. Libraries were prepared by immunoSEQ multiplex PCR; TCRdb keeps only in-frame clonotypes and omits some of them. The sample has under 150,000 clones; roughly 85% are singletons. The sample is drawn from a study of blood T cell repertoires in COVID-19. CDR3 size: 16 residues. Losses at the gene ends were 4 bases for V and 4 bases for J; bases not matched to a gene: 8. Germline CDR1 SGHRS, CDR2 YFSETQ. V and J are TRBV5-1 and TRBJ2-3; TRBD2 matches 11 bases. The TCR sequence derives from a woman between 50 and 59 years old who had recovered from COVID-19. Material: PBMCs or T cells enriched from blood (not recorded which). This CDR3 reads CASSPSGRHLPDTQYF. In nucleotides, the CDR3 is TGCGCCAGCAGCCCTAGCGGGAGGCACCTCCCAGATACGCAGTATTTT.